This T cell receptor beta chain derives from a study of long-term antiretroviral therapy in people with HIV. The V gene end was trimmed by 6 bases and the J gene end by 2 bases; junction bases not matched to a gene: 4. CDR1 and CDR2 (germline): LNHDA, SQIVND (reference sequence). The CDR3 totals 15 residues. Survey-level resolution applied to immunoSEQ assay v3.0. Generated by immunoSEQ multiplex PCR, the TCRdb table keeps only in-frame clones and is missing some. This table has approximately 21,000 clones, 90% appearing once. J is TRBJ2-2 and V is TRBV19; 9 positions match TRBD1. This receptor was identified in a woman under 40 with HIV. This sample comprised unsorted PBMCs, obtained approximately 4.4 years before starting antiretroviral therapy. The CDR3 DNA sequence: TGTGCCAGTAGGGAGGACAGGGGAAACACCGGGGAGCTGTTTTTT. Its translation is CASREDRGNTGELFF.